The entry below gives a single TCR beta chain sequence along with its context. This sample stems from a study of blood T cell repertoires in COVID-19. Original processing methods: How many nucleated cells were present was estimated from reference gene primer amplification. The table came from immunoSEQ multiplex PCR; TCRdb's copy has only in-frame clones and leaves some out. Clone size and V and J calls were adopted from that table, with D and trimming inferred from the DNA. The data contain some 250,000 clones, approximately 80% of them seen just once; the ten biggest clones take up approximately 16%. Trimming took off 7 bases at V and 0 bases at J, with 7 bases between the two ends. This CDR3 is built from 12 residues. Germline V CDR1 and CDR2: GTSNPN, SVGIG (reference sequence). Participants were aged about 18 to 100 years, lived in 24 US areas, and enrolled virtually. Clinical histories supplied by participants themselves formed the basis of cohort assignment. Recovered Cohort 3 donors showed two negative PCRs, clearance, or symptom resolution.

Sequencing input: PBMCs or T cells enriched from blood (not recorded which). The sequence derives from a middle-aged man who had recovered from COVID-19. The chain employs TRBV30 and TRBJ1-5; a possible D gene is TRBD1 (5 bases). The CDR3 nucleotides read TGTGCCTCGGGACTTAGCAATCAGCCCCAGCATTTT. Protein: CASGLSNQPQHF.